This TCR beta chain appears in the sequencing data of a study of shared clonotypes between healthy human individuals (dated by TCRdb to 2020 to 2022). A note on the overall study: The cohort comprised a couple of women and a few men aged 18 to 49 years. The study deeply sequenced blood TCR repertoires of several healthy adults to estimate repertoire size and the extent of clonotype sharing between individuals. To increase sequencing depth and limit assay-specific biases, TCR repertoire library preparation and sequencing were carried out by different laboratories using diverse techniques. Between about 0.8 and 9.5 billion PBMCs per donor were obtained by leukapheresis.

The donors were healthy, HIV-negative adults with no recently reported acute infections or vaccinations. Only Caucasian adults living in Nashville, Tennessee, USA were represented among the donors. For unsorted samples, about 90 million PBMCs were counted and genomic DNA was extracted with the QIAamp DNA Blood Mini kit. Blood was collected by leukapheresis, and PBMCs were isolated by Ficoll-Histopaque density gradient centrifugation and then cryopreserved in liquid nitrogen vapor phase. Points the paper makes about the study in general: Based on pairwise subsampling, the degree of clonotype sharing among donors was expected to be affected by sequencing depth. Sampling was limited to blood, and TCR repertoires in tissue likely differ from TCR repertoires in blood. Because the study included a small number of donors, the genetic and exposure-history diversity represented was limited.

Only one count was recorded for this clone. Its specific antigen is unknown. No qualities accompany the bases; no much larger clone lies one base away. Using the deep immunoSEQ assay, multiplex PCR amplified TCR CDR3 regions from genomic DNA. Extracted genomic DNA from each cell subset was distributed evenly across all wells of several immunoSEQ 96-well plates, and each plate was treated as a replicate. For unsorted PBMC, 300 ng of genomic DNA, equivalent to approximately 30,000 T cell genomes, went into each replicate PCR. Unsorted PBMC genomic DNA was sequenced across ten immunoSEQ deep assay plates. The purified libraries were quantified using a Qubit 3.0 fluorometer, sized with a Bioanalyzer 2100, and then quantified again using the KAPA Library Quantification kit. Every immunoSEQ 96-well plate was sequenced on a separate single-read 150-cycle Illumina NextSeq 550 flow cell. On the study's bioinformatics: The immunoSEQ output contained only junctional sequences without quality scores, so filtering could not match that applied to full-length reads. Sequences were annotated with PyIR, a Python wrapper for IgBLAST v1.9, and V/J genes and CDR3 were assigned using IMGT germline references. Reads were removed for weak V/J assignments (E-value above 1e-6), missing CDR3, stop codons, out-of-frame junctions, or ambiguous translated residues. V3J clonotypes were defined by identical inferred V gene, J gene, and CDR3 amino acid sequence. The percentage overlap between two repertoires was calculated by dividing the number of shared unique clonotypes by the size of the smaller repertoire. Three approaches were used to assess repertoire richness: RTK rarefaction, the Chao1 estimator, and Recon v2.1 estimates of unobserved clonotypes. As stored in TCRdb, this immuneACCESS dataset retains in-frame rearrangements with V and J assigned. A fraction of the clones does not appear; measured against another copy, unresolved V genes explain less than half of the discrepancy, and the remainder lacks a known reason. V and J calls plus clone size are reproduced from that table; the DNA served to infer D and trimming. Counted in this sample were over 400,000 clones; around 73% of them appeared once. Around 12% of the sample goes to the ten largest clones.

The sequence was obtained from a woman aged 40 to 50 in good health. Some clones in this sample may be carry-over from other donors' samples. Sequencing was performed on PBMCs.

The sequenced DNA is TGTGCCAGCAGCGGTACTAGCGGTCTGTACAATGAGCAGTTCTTC. Its translation reads: CASSGTSGLYNEQFF. The chain uses TRBV9 and TRBJ2-1; the central 8 bases match TRBD2. The CDR3 contains 15 residues, cysteine and phenylalanine counted. Only the CDR3 region is kept as DNA, spanning 45 bases read in frame from base 1. The germline V and J ends show losses of 3 bases and 4 bases respectively, and no gene match explains 6 bases of the junction. Reading the germline V gene gives CDR1 SGDLS and CDR2 YYNGEE. Beyond the CDR3, the reference TRBV9 and TRBJ2-1 genes provide the residues; the full variable domain reads: DSGVTQTPKHLITATGQRVTLRCSPRSGDLSVYWYQQSLDQGLQFLIQYYNGEERAKGNILERFSAQQFPDLHSELNLSSLELGDSALYFCASSGTSGLYNEQFFGPGTRLTVL.